The 25 T cell receptor beta chains below all came from one sample that was sequenced in a study of vaccination effects on CD4 cells after COVID-19. The antigens these receptors bind are not known. Antigen-specific CD4+ T cell clonotypes were called by their expansion after viral peptide-pool culture in ViraFEST. Cultured cells yielded isolated CD4+ T cells after approximately nine days. All vaccine recipients tested negative for nucleocapsid antibodies and had never contracted SARS-CoV-2 infection. The assay was immunoSEQ multiplex PCR, and TCRdb's table has in-frame clones only and misses some. The sample has roughly 65,000 clones; less than 85% are singletons. The sample was CD4+ T cells from PBMCs cultured with HCoV-NL63 spike peptides, taken before COVID-19 vaccination. These receptors all stem from a human donor who received a COVID-19 vaccine.

This rearrangement joins TRBV5-1 to TRBJ1-2; TRBD1 matches at 7 bases. The CDR3 contains 14 residues. The germline CDR1 and CDR2 sequences are SGHRS and YFSETQ. The V gene end was trimmed by 5 bases and the J gene end by 5 bases; junction bases not matched to a gene: 9. The CDR3 sequence is CASSPGTAGYGYTF. The CDR3 DNA follows: TGCGCCAGCAGTCCTGGGACAGCCGGATATGGCTACACCTTC.

CDR3 coding DNA: TGTGCCACCCGCGTGGGGGCCGGGGAGACCCAGTACTTC. It encodes CATRVGAGETQYF. The chain couples TRBV6-5 to TRBJ2-5; D possibly corresponds to TRBD1 (6 bases). The V end lost 10 bases, the J end lost 5 bases, and 17 bases lay between the germline ends. The CDR3 has 13 amino acids. Per germline, CDR1 MNHEY and CDR2 SVGAGI.

The chain employs TRBV6-5 and TRBJ1-5, with 9 bases fitting TRBD1. Germline V gene data show CDR1 as MNHEY and CDR2 as SVGAGI. This CDR3 has 15 residues. V shed 5 bases, J shed 8 bases, and the junction held 10 bases outside the gene matches. The CDR3 region is CASSPGQGFQKPQHF. DNA of the CDR3: TGTGCCAGCAGTCCGGGACAGGGTTTTCAAAAGCCCCAGCATTTT.

The rearrangement uses TRBV19 and TRBJ1-1; tentative D call: TRBD1 (5 bases). The CDR3 length is 13 residues. Looked up from germline, CDR1 is LNHDA and CDR2 is SQIVND (reference sequence). Trimming left V 3 bases short and J 5 bases short, with 10 bases between. CDR3 nucleotide sequence: TGTGCCAGTAGTATTTGGGGGGGGACTGAAGCTTTCTTT. Its protein product is CASSIWGGTEAFF.

The chain recombines TRBV5-4 with TRBJ1-3; possible D gene TRBD1, 6 bases. V lost 3 bases and J lost 4, with 17 bases in between. The CDR3 runs to 16 residues. The V gene's germline CDR1 is SGHNT and CDR2 YYREEE (reference sequence). This chain's CDR3 is CASSSTGGEWGNTIYF. The CDR3, as DNA: TGTGCCAGCAGCTCGACAGGAGGGGAATGGGGAAACACCATATATTTT.

The chain couples TRBV6-2 or TRBV6-3 to TRBJ1-1, with D possibly matching TRBD1 (5 bases). The CDR3 length is 15 residues. From germline, CDR1 is MNHEY and CDR2 SVGEGT. V lost 1 base and J lost 1, with 10 bases in between. CDR3 residues: CASSYWAGKNTEAFF. CDR3 coding DNA: TGTGCCAGCAGTTACTGGGCAGGGAAGAACACTGAAGCTTTCTTT.

The V and J genes are TRBV6-5 and TRBJ2-1; D may be TRBD2 (5 bases). Deletions cut 7 bases from V and 4 bases from J, with 11 bases between. This CDR3 has 13 residues. In germline, CDR1 is MNHEY, CDR2 SVGAGI. The CDR3 spells CASKFSGYNEQFF. The CDR3 region has the DNA TGTGCCAGCAAGTTCAGCGGATACAATGAGCAGTTCTTC.

This chain uses TRBV19 with TRBJ2-5, with D perhaps TRBD2 (6 bases). Per germline, CDR1 LNHDA and CDR2 SQIVND (reference sequence). This CDR3 contains 13 residues. V was cut by 7 bases and J by 0 bases, with 9 bases left in between. DNA of the CDR3: TGTGCCAGTAATTCGGGGGACCAAGAGACCCAGTACTTC. It encodes CASNSGDQETQYF.

This clone is a singleton in its sample. The chain combines TRBV4-1 with TRBJ2-7, with 16 bases that match TRBD2. Unmatched junction bases numbered 4, after V lost 0 bases and J lost 5 bases. CDR1 MGHRA and CDR2 YSYEKL come from the germline V gene. The CDR3 has 17 amino acids. CDR3 DNA: TGCGCCAGCAGCCAAGATAAGGGACTAGCGGGGGGGAACGAGCAGTACGTC. It specifies CASSQDKGLAGGNEQYV.

The V and J genes are TRBV12-5 and TRBJ1-4; D possibly corresponds to TRBD1 (5 bases). V was pared by 0 bases and J by 0 bases, with 23 bases between. Germline CDR1 and CDR2: LGHNT and FRNRAP. The CDR3 is 21 amino acids. The CDR3 loop reads CASGLVRDGALHIATNEKLFF. CDR3 nucleotide sequence: TGTGCTAGTGGTTTGGTACGGGACGGAGCCCTCCACATTGCAACTAATGAAAAACTGTTTTTT. The entire variable domain, with the rest obtained from reference TRBV12-5 and TRBJ1-4, is as follows: DARVTQTPRHKVTEMGQEVTMRCQPILGHNTVFWYRQTMMQGLELLAYFRNRAPLDDSGMPKDRFSAEMPDATLATLKIQPSEPRDSAVYFCASGLVRDGALHIATNEKLFFGSGTQLSVL.

The table lists this clone with a few counts. J is TRBJ1-5 and V is TRBV18, with a weak D call TRBD1 (5 bases). The CDR3 covers 14 residues. Germline CDR1 and CDR2: KGHSH and LQKENI. V shed 4 bases and J shed 0 bases, with 7 bases lying between them. The CDR3 sequence: CASSRTPSNQPQHF. Here the CDR3 DNA reads TGTGCCAGCTCACGGACACCTAGCAATCAGCCCCAGCATTTT.

The CDR3 DNA sequence: TGCGCCAGCAGATCAGGGGAGGGTCAGCCCCAGCATTTT. This encodes CASRSGEGQPQHF. The chain links TRBV5-1 to TRBJ1-5; D is perhaps TRBD1 (6 bases). The germline gives CDR1 SGHRS, CDR2 YFSETQ. This CDR3 has 13 residues. Trimming shortened V by 5 bases and J by 6 bases, and 12 bases separated the two germline ends.

The CDR3 DNA reads TGTGCCAGCTCCGAAGGGGGGAAGGGCTCTGGAAACACCATATATTTT. It translates to CASSEGGKGSGNTIYF. The chain recombines TRBV25-1 with TRBJ1-3; maybe TRBD1 (6 bases). Germline V gene sequence: CDR1 MGHDK, CDR2 SYGVNS. CDR3 length equals 16 residues. Trimming pared 8 bases from V and 0 bases from J, leaving 17 bases between.

The DNA of the CDR3 is TGTGCCAGCAGCCCGCAGGTCCAAGAGACCCAGTACTTC. It encodes CASSPQVQETQYF. V usage is TRBV5-4 and J usage is TRBJ2-5; D gene uncertain. Germline loops: CDR1 SGHNT, CDR2 YYREEE (reference sequence). V was shortened by 4 bases and J by 1 base, with 8 bases between the two germline ends. CDR3 size: 13 residues.

This chain uses TRBV6-5 with TRBJ1-4; the match to TRBD1 covers 7 bases. CDR1 and CDR2 from the germline V gene are MNHEY and SVGAGI. J gave up 5 bases and V 11 bases, and 5 bases lay outside the gene matches. CDR3 length: 12 amino acids. Here the CDR3 DNA reads TGTGCCTCGGGACAGCCCAATGAAAAACTGTTTTTT. Translated: CASGQPNEKLFF.

This chain connects TRBV7-2 to TRBJ2-1, with D possibly TRBD1 on 5 matching bases. The germline V gene has CDR1 SGHTA and CDR2 FQGNSA. V was cut by 2 bases and J by 4 bases, with 12 bases left in between. This CDR3 contains 15 residues. The CDR3 sequence is CASSLWSGPYNEQFF. The CDR3 region has the DNA TGTGCCAGCAGCTTATGGTCAGGGCCGTACAATGAGCAGTTCTTC.

The V and J genes are TRBV3-1 (or the pseudogene TRBV3-2) and TRBJ2-5; 10 bases are shared with TRBD1. CDR1 LGHDT and CDR2 YNNKEL come from the germline V gene (reference sequence). V dropped 2 bases and J dropped 5; count of bases not matched to a gene: 11. CDR3 length equals 17 residues. CDR3 in DNA: TGTGCCAGCAGCCAATGGTTGGGACAGGGGAGTTTGGAGACCCAGTACTTC. Protein: CASSQWLGQGSLETQYF.

This clone was seen a single time. The CDR3 spells CASSTGASLDYGYTF. The DNA of the CDR3 is TGTGCCAGTAGTACCGGGGCTAGCCTTGATTATGGCTACACCTTC. The chain has TRBV19 and TRBJ1-2; tentative D call: TRBD1 (5 bases). The ends were cut back, 4 bases at V and 5 bases at J, with 17 bases in the middle. Looked up from germline, CDR1 is LNHDA and CDR2 is SQIVND (reference sequence). This CDR3 is built from 15 residues.

As regards this clone: Other DNA sequences within the sample encode an identical CDR3. CDR3 residues: CASSLVTNTEAFF. The CDR3 nucleotides are TGCGCCAGCAGCTTGGTGACGAACACTGAAGCTTTCTTT. V is TRBV5-1 and J is TRBJ1-1; no reliable D call. The germline gives CDR1 SGHRS, CDR2 YFSETQ. V shed 0 bases and J shed 1 base, with 4 bases lying between them. CDR3 length: 13 residues.

This clone was counted once. CDR3 coding DNA: TGCGCCAGCAGCTGGGGACTAGCGGGGGGCCTGACGAACACCGGGGAGCTGTTTTTT. It translates to CASSWGLAGGLTNTGELFF. This chain uses TRBV5-1 with TRBJ2-2; 15 nucleotides line up with TRBD2. Germline V gives CDR1 SGHRS, CDR2 YFSETQ. CDR3 length equals 19 residues. After removal of 3 bases from V and 0 bases from J, the junction contained 6 bases not matched to a gene. The full variable domain, in which reference TRBV5-1 and TRBJ2-2 provide the parts outside the CDR3, is KAGVTQTPRYLIKTRGQQVTLSCSPISGHRSVSWYQQTPGQGLQFLFEYFSETQRNKGNFPGRFSGRQFSNSRSEMNVSTLELGDSALYLCASSWGLAGGLTNTGELFFGEGSRLTVL.

This clone has just one count. The J gene is TRBJ2-3, the V gene TRBV3-1 (or the pseudogene TRBV3-2); possible D gene TRBD1, 6 bases. Germline lookup yields CDR1 LGHDT and CDR2 YNNKEL (reference sequence). V shed 7 bases and J shed 5 bases, with 16 bases lying between them. This CDR3 has 14 amino acids. The CDR3 DNA reads as TGTGCCAGCACCTACCGACAGGAGAAAGATACGCAGTATTTT. Its protein is CASTYRQEKDTQYF.

V usage is TRBV6-2 or TRBV6-3 and J usage is TRBJ2-7; D tentatively reads TRBD1 or TRBD2 (5 bases each). Per the germline V gene, CDR1 is MNHEY and CDR2 is SVGEGT. CDR3 length: 13 residues. The germline V and J ends were trimmed by 0 bases and 4 bases, with 7 bases remaining between them. The CDR3 here is CASSYSRGYEQYV. CDR3 DNA sequence: TGTGCCAGCAGTTACTCGAGGGGTTACGAGCAGTACGTC.

The rearrangement uses TRBV2 and TRBJ1-6; TRBD1 matches 8 bases. Germline CDR1 SNHLY, CDR2 FYNNEI. CDR3 size: 15 residues. The V and J ends lost 6 bases and 5 bases, in that order; junction bases with no gene match: 6. DNA for the CDR3: TGTGCCAGCAGCGAACAGGGGGAAGATAATTCACCCCTCCACTTT. Amino acid sequence: CASSEQGEDNSPLHF.

The V and J genes are TRBV19 and TRBJ1-1; D not certain. The CDR3 has 12 amino acids. Trimming took off 7 bases at V and 3 bases at J, with 9 bases between the two ends. Germline V lookup: CDR1 LNHDA, CDR2 SQIVND (reference sequence). In nucleotides, the CDR3 is TGTGCCAGTACCGTAGGGTACACTGAAGCTTTCTTT. This translates into CASTVGYTEAFF.

CDR3 sequence (DNA): TGTGCCAGCAAAAAACAGGGGGCTCTCGATAATTCACCCCTCCACTTT. Translation: CASKKQGALDNSPLHF. The V call is TRBV25-1, the J call TRBJ1-6; TRBD1 agrees at 9 bases. V trimming: 7 bases; J trimming: 5 bases; junction bases outside the gene matches: 9. CDR3 length equals 16 residues. The germline gives CDR1 MGHDK, CDR2 SYGVNS.